The source of this TCR beta chain is a study of blood T cells in healthy people across ages. Broader study findings: Roughly linearly, TCR beta diversity per million T cells fell as age increased. Calculation of diversity from one million T cells yielded estimates considered to be underestimates.

Germline V gene data show CDR1 as MNHNY and CDR2 as SVGAGI (reference sequence). This CDR3 spans 16 amino acids. Primed by a sample-barcoded 5' primer and a J-beta primer mix, a second PCR proceeded for roughly 7 to 11 cycles. A template-switch adaptor with 12 random nucleotides tagged each cDNA molecule. TCRdb re-derived calls from the 5' RACE reads in MiXCR, one entry per CDR3 protein. Of 790,000 or so distinct CDR3 sequences listed, 46% are singletons. A minimum of 5 micrograms of total RNA was extracted per sample. Worth noting for this clonotype: Antigen: not known.

V and J are TRBV6-6 and TRBJ2-5; 12 nucleotides line up with TRBD2. The DNA end is more similar to TRBJ2-1, so the J call may be wrong. The source of this sequence is a man older than 75 in good health. Sequencing input: blood. The CDR3 nucleotides are TGTGCCAGCAGTTACAGGCTAGCGGGAGGGCAAGAGACCCAGTTCTTC. It yields the protein CASSYRLAGGQETQFF.